One TCR beta chain is described in this entry. What it recognizes is unknown. This sample was taken from a study of shared clonotypes between healthy human individuals. Naive CD8 cells comprised CD45RO-negative, CCR7-positively selected cells, excluding terminally differentiated effector memory CD45RA+ cells. Study results and caveats: It was the non-shared clonotypes that had lower generation probabilities than clonotypes shared by all four donors. What limited the represented genetic and exposure-history diversity was the small number of donors. As a rule, naive subsets had a larger estimated richness than memory subsets.

Profiling relied on immunoSEQ multiplex PCR, and the TCRdb table lists in-frame clones only, not all of them. Counted here are 1.5 million to 2.5 million clones, about 95% occurring once; the ten biggest clones make up 0.9% to 1.5%. In germline, CDR1 is MNHNS, CDR2 SASEGT. The V end was cut by 8 bases, the J end by 0 bases, with 10 bases between. The CDR3 has 14 amino acids. The source is a young man in good health. The sample comprised naive CD8+ T cells sorted from blood. The rearrangement joins TRBV6-1 to TRBJ2-2; a possible D gene is TRBD1 (6 bases). CDR3 DNA: TGTGCCAGCGGACAGTTCGCGAACACCGGGGAGCTGTTTTTT. Its translation is CASGQFANTGELFF.